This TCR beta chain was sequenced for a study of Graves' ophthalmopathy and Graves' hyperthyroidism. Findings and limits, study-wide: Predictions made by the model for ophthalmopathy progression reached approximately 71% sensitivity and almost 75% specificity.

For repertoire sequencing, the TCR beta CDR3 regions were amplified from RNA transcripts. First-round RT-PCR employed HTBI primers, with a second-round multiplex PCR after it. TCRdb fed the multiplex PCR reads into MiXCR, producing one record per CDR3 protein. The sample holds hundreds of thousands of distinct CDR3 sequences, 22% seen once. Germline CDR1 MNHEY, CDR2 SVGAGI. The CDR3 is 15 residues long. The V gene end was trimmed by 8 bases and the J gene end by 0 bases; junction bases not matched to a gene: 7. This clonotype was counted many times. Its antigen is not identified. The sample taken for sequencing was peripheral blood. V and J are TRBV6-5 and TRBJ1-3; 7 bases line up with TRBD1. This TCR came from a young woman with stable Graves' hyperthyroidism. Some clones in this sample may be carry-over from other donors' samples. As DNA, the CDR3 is TGTGCCAGCTTGGGGACAGAGAGCTCTGGAAACACCATATATTTT. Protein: CASLGTESSGNTIYF.